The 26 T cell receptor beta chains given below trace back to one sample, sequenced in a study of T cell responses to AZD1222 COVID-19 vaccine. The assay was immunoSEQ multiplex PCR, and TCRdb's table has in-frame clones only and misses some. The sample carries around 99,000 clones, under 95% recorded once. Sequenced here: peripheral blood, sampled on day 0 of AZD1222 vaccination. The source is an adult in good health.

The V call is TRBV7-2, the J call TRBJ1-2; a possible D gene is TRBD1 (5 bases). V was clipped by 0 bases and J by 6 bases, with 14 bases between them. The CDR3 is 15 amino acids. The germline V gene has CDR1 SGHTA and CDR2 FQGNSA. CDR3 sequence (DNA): TGTGCCAGCAGCTTAGCGGGACGACAACTAGATGGCTACACCTTC. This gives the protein CASSLAGRQLDGYTF.

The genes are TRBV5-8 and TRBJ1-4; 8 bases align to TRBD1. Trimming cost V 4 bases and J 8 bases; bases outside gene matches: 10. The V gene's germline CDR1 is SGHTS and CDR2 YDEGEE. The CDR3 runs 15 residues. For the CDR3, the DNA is TGTGCCAGCAGCACCGGACAGGGAGGCTACGAAAAACTGTTTTTT. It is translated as CASSTGQGGYEKLFF.

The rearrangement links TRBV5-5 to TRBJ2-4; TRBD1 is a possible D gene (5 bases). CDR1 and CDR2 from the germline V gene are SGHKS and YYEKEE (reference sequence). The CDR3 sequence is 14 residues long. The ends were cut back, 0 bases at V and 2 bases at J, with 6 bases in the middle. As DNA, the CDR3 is TGTGCCAGCAGCTTGGGGGGCCCCAAAAACATTCAGTACTTC. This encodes CASSLGGPKNIQYF.

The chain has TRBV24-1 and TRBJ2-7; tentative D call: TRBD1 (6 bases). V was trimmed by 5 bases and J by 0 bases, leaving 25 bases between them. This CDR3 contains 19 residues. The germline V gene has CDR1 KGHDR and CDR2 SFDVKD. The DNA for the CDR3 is TGTGCCACCAGTGGTCGAGAGGGACAACCGCACAAAAACTCCTACGAGCAGTACTTC. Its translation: CATSGREGQPHKNSYEQYF.

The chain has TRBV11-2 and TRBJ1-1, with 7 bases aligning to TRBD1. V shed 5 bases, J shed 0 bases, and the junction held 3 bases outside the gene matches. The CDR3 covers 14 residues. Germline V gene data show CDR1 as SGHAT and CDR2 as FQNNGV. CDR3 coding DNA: TGTGCCAGCAGCCCCGGGACAGTGAACACTGAAGCTTTCTTT. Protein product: CASSPGTVNTEAFF.

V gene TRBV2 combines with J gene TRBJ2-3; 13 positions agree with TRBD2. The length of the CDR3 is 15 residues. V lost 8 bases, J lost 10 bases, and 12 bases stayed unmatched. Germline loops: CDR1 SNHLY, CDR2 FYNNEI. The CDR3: CASSLTSGGFVAQYF. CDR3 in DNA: TGTGCCAGCTCCCTGACTAGCGGGGGGTTTGTTGCGCAGTATTTT.

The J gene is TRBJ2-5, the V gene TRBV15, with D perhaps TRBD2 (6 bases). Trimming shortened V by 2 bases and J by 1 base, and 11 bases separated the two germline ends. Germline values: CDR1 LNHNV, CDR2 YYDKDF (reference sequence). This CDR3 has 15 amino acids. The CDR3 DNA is TGTGCCACCAGCAGAAAGGGCGGGGCCCAAGAGACCCAGTACTTC. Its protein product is CATSRKGGAQETQYF.

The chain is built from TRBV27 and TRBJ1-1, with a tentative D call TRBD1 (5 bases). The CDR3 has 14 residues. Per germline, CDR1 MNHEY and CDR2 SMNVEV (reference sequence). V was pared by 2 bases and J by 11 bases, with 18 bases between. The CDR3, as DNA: TGTGCCAGCAGTTTAGCGGGGCATTCCGAAGCGGCTTTCTTT. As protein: CASSLAGHSEAAFF.

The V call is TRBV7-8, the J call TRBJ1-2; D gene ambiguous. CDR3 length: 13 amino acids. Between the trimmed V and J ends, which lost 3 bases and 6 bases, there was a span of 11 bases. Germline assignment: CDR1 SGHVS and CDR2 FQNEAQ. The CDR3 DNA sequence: TGTGCCAGCAGCTTCCTAGAAAAGGATGGCTACACCTTC. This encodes CASSFLEKDGYTF.

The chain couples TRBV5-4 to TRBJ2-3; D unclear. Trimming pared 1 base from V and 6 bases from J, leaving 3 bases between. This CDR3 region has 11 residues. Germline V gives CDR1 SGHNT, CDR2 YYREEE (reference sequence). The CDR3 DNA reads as TGTGCCAGCAGCTTGTTTGATACGCAGTATTTT. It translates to CASSLFDTQYF.

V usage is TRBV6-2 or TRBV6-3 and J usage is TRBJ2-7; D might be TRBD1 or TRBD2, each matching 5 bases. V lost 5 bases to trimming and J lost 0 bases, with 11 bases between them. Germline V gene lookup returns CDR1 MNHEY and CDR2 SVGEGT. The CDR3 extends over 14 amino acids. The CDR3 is CASSHPGTSYEQYF. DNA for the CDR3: TGTGCCAGCAGTCACCCGGGGACCTCCTACGAGCAGTACTTC.

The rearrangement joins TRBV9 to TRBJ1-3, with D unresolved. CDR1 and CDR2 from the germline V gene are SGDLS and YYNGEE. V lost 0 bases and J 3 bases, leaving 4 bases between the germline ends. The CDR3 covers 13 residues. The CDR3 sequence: CASSVDSGNTIYF. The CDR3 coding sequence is TGTGCCAGCAGCGTAGATAGTGGAAACACCATATATTTT.

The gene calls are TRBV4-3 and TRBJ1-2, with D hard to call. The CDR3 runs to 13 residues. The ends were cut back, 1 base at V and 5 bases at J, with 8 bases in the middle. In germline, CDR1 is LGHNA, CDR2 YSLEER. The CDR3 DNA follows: TGCGCCAGCAGCCAAGGACGGACGTATGGCTACACCTTC. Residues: CASSQGRTYGYTF.

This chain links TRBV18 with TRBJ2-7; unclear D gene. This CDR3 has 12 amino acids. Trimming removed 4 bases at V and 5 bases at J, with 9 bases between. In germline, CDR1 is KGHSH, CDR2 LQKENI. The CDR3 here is CASSRQFDEQYF. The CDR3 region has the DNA TGTGCCAGCTCACGGCAGTTTGACGAGCAGTACTTC.

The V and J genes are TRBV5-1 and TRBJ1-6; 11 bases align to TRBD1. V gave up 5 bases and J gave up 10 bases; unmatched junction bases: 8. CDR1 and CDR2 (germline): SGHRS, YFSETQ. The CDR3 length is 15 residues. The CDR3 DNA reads TGCGCCAGCAGTCCATGGACAGGGGGCGACTCACCCCTCCACTTT. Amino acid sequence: CASSPWTGGDSPLHF. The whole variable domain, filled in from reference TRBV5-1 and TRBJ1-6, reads KAGVTQTPRYLIKTRGQQVTLSCSPISGHRSVSWYQQTPGQGLQFLFEYFSETQRNKGNFPGRFSGRQFSNSRSEMNVSTLELGDSALYLCASSPWTGGDSPLHFGNGTRLTVT.

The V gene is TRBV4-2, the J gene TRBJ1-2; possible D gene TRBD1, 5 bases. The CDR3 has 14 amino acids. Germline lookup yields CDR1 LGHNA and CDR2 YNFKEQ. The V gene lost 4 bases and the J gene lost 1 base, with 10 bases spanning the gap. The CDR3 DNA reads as TGTGCCAGCAGCCTGGGACCAATTAACTATGGCTACACCTTC. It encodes CASSLGPINYGYTF.

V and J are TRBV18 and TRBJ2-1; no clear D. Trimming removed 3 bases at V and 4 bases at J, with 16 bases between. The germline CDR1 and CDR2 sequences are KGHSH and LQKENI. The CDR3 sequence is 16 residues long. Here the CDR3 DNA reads TGTGCCAGCTCACCCTCTGAGACGCGCTATTACAATGAGCAGTTCTTC. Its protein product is CASSPSETRYYNEQFF.

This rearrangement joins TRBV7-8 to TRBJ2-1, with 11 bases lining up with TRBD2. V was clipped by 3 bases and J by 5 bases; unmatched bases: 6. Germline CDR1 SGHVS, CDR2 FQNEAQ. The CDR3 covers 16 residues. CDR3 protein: CASSLGVLAGDNEQFF. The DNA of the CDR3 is TGTGCCAGCAGCTTGGGTGTACTAGCGGGGGACAATGAGCAGTTCTTC.

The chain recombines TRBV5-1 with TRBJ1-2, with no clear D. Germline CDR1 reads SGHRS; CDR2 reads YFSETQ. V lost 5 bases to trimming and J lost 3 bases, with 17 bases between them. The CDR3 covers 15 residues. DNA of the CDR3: TGCGCCAGCAGGCCCGACGGGTCCTCACACTATGGCTACACCTTC. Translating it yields CASRPDGSSHYGYTF.

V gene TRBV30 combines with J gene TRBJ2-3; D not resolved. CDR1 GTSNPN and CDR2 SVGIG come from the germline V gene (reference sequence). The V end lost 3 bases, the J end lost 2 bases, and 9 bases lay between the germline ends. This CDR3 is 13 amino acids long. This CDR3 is CAWRHKATDTQYF. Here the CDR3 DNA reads TGTGCCTGGAGGCACAAAGCCACAGATACGCAGTATTTT.

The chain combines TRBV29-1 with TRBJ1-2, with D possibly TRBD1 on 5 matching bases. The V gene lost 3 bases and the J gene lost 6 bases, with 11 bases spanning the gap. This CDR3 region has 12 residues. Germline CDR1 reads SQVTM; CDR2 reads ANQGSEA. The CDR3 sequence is CSVDEGLDGYTF. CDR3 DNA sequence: TGCAGCGTTGACGAGGGGCTAGATGGCTACACCTTC.

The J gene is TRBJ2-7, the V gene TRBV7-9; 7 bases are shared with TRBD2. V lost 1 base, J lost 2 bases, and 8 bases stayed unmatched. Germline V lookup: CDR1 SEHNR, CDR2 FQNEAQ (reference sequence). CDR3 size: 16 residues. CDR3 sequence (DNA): TGTGCCAGCAGCTTAGGGGGAGGGGCTACCGCCTACGAGCAGTACTTC. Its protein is CASSLGGGATAYEQYF.

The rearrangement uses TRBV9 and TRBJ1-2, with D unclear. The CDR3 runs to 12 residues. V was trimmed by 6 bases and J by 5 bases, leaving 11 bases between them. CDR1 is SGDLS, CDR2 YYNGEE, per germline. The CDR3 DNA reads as TGTGCCAGCACAACCGGGTCGTATGGCTACACCTTC. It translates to CASTTGSYGYTF. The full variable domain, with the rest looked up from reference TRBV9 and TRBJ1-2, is DSGVTQTPKHLITATGQRVTLRCSPRSGDLSVYWYQQSLDQGLQFLIQYYNGEERAKGNILERFSAQQFPDLHSELNLSSLELGDSALYFCASTTGSYGYTFGSGTRLTVV.

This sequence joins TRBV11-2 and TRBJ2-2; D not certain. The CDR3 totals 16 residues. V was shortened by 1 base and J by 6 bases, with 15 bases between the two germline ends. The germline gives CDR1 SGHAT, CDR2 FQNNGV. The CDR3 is CASSLGSIWAAGELFF. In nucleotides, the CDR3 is TGTGCCAGCAGCTTAGGGTCAATCTGGGCGGCCGGGGAGCTGTTTTTT.

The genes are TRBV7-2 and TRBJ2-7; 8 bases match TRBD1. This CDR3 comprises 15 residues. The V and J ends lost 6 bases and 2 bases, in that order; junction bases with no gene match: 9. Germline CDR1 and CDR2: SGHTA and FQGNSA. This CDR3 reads CASRARGRVTYEQYF. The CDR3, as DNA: TGTGCCAGCAGGGCCAGGGGGCGCGTCACCTACGAGCAGTACTTC.

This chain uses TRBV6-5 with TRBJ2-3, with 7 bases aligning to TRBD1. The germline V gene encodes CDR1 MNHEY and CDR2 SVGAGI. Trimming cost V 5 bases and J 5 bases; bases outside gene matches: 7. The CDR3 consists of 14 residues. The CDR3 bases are TGTGCCAGCAGTAGGGGGCTCCGCGGAGATACGCAGTATTTT. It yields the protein CASSRGLRGDTQYF.